Presented here are 28 T cell receptor beta chains from one specimen sequenced in a study of OX40 agonist ivuxolimab in advanced cancers. Produced via immunoSEQ multiplex PCR; TCRdb's table is partial and in-frame only. The repertoire has about 83,000 clones, around four fifths of them found once; the top ten carry roughly 1.7%. Sequenced material: CD4+ or CD8+ T cells sorted from blood, taken in a trial of the OX40 agonist ivuxolimab. The receptors were gathered from an adult with an advanced solid tumor such as melanoma, head and neck, liver or kidney cancer.

J is TRBJ2-4 and V is TRBV25-1; D may correspond to TRBD1 or TRBD2 (7 bases each). The CDR3 has 16 residues. V shed 5 bases and J shed 4 bases, with 18 bases lying between them. Germline CDR1 MGHDK, CDR2 SYGVNS. The chain's CDR3 is CASSPREAGGKNIQYF. CDR3 bases: TGTGCCAGCAGTCCCCGGGAGGCAGGGGGAAAAAACATTCAGTACTTC.

V usage is TRBV5-6 and J usage is TRBJ2-3; TRBD2 aligns across 7 bases. V was pared by 2 bases and J by 1 base, with 10 bases of the junction left unmatched. Per germline, CDR1 SGHDT and CDR2 YYEEEE. The CDR3 extends over 17 amino acids. Here the CDR3 DNA reads TGTGCCAGCAGCTTACGGAGACTAGCTTGGGGCACAGATACGCAGTATTTT. It is translated as CASSLRRLAWGTDTQYF.

The rearrangement uses TRBV28 and TRBJ1-1; a weak D match, TRBD1 (6 bases). Germline V gene lookup returns CDR1 MDHEN and CDR2 SYDVKM. Between the trimmed V and J ends, which lost 7 bases and 6 bases, there was a span of 24 bases. CDR3 size: 16 residues. CDR3 sequence reads: CASTGPRVTGNPEAFF. CDR3 nucleotide sequence: TGTGCCAGCACCGGCCCACGGGTCACAGGGAATCCTGAAGCTTTCTTT.

The V gene is TRBV5-1, the J gene TRBJ1-6; no reliable D call. The V end lost 4 bases, the J end lost 0 bases, and 11 bases lay between the germline ends. The CDR3 contains 16 residues. CDR1 and CDR2 (germline): SGHRS, YFSETQ. The CDR3 nucleotides are TGCGCCAGCAGCCCCGGAGGGAACTCCTATAATTCACCCCTCCACTTT. Amino acids: CASSPGGNSYNSPLHF. Full variable domain (remainder filled in from reference TRBV5-1 and TRBJ1-6): KAGVTQTPRYLIKTRGQQVTLSCSPISGHRSVSWYQQTPGQGLQFLFEYFSETQRNKGNFPGRFSGRQFSNSRSEMNVSTLELGDSALYLCASSPGGNSYNSPLHFGNGTRLTVT.

The chain recombines TRBV28 with TRBJ2-1; D is possibly TRBD2 (6 bases). CDR1 and CDR2 from the germline V gene are MDHEN and SYDVKM. The CDR3 loop spans 13 amino acids. V was cut by 6 bases and J by 8 bases, with 14 bases left in between. CDR3 in amino acids: CASRGGPWHEQFF. The CDR3 nucleotides are TGTGCCAGCAGGGGAGGACCCTGGCATGAGCAGTTCTTC.

This clone occurred once. The chain combines TRBV29-1 with TRBJ1-5; 7 bases are a match to TRBD1. Trimming took 4 bases from V and 7 from J; bases not matched to a gene: 4. Germline loops: CDR1 SQVTM, CDR2 ANQGSEA. There are 12 residues in the CDR3. In DNA form, the CDR3 reads TGCAGCGTTGGAGACAGGGCCCAGCCCCAGCATTTT. Translated, it gives CSVGDRAQPQHF.

The V and J genes are TRBV7-9 and TRBJ2-1, with 9 positions matching TRBD1. There are 15 residues in the CDR3. Germline CDR1 and CDR2: SEHNR and FQNEAQ (reference sequence). J lost 12 bases, V lost 5 bases, and 14 bases had no gene match. CDR3 region: CASSPRGTGPNGQFF. DNA for the CDR3: TGTGCCAGCAGCCCGAGGGGGACAGGGCCCAACGGGCAGTTCTTC.

This clone showed up just once. CDR3 DNA sequence: TGTGCCAGCAGTTGGGACAGCAATAGCAATCAGCCCCAGCATTTT. This translates into CASSWDSNSNQPQHF. The V call is TRBV2, the J call TRBJ1-5; 7 positions agree with TRBD1. Germline V CDR1 and CDR2: SNHLY, FYNNEI. Unmatched junction bases numbered 4, after V lost 5 bases and J lost 0 bases. The CDR3 sequence is 15 residues long.

The chain recombines TRBV28 with TRBJ1-5, with 8 nucleotides matching TRBD1. The germline CDR1 and CDR2 sequences are MDHEN and SYDVKM. This CDR3 is built from 16 residues. Germline trimming cut 6 bases from V and 2 bases from J; bases unmatched to any gene: 9. CDR3 loop: CASSRLTGVGNQPQHF. The CDR3 DNA is TGTGCCAGCAGCCGATTGACAGGGGTGGGCAATCAGCCCCAGCATTTT.

The rearrangement uses TRBV30 and TRBJ1-2, with 11 nucleotides matching TRBD1. V was clipped by 3 bases and J by 2 bases; unmatched bases: 2. Germline V lookup: CDR1 GTSNPN, CDR2 SVGIG (reference sequence). This CDR3 has 14 amino acids. The CDR3 DNA follows: TGTGCCTGGAGCAGGGACAGGGGGAACTATGGCTACACCTTC. Translating gives CAWSRDRGNYGYTF.

This clone was found once. The chain couples TRBV5-1 to TRBJ1-4, with D perhaps matching TRBD1 (6 bases). This CDR3 has 16 amino acids. V lost 0 bases, J lost 5 bases, and 14 bases lay in between. CDR1 is SGHRS and CDR2 is YFSETQ in the germline V gene. Here the CDR3 reads CASSLAAGVGNEKLFF. DNA for the CDR3: TGCGCCAGCAGCTTGGCCGCAGGGGTAGGAAATGAAAAACTGTTTTTT. The variable domain in full, completed from reference TRBV5-1 and TRBJ1-4, reads KAGVTQTPRYLIKTRGQQVTLSCSPISGHRSVSWYQQTPGQGLQFLFEYFSETQRNKGNFPGRFSGRQFSNSRSEMNVSTLELGDSALYLCASSLAAGVGNEKLFFGSGTQLSVL.

The chain carries TRBV27 and TRBJ2-7; 7 positions match TRBD1. This CDR3 contains 15 residues. The trim removed 5 bases at V and 3 bases at J, leaving 10 bases unmatched. Germline V gene data show CDR1 as MNHEY and CDR2 as SMNVEV (reference sequence). The CDR3 DNA is TGTGCCAGCAGTCCCCCTCGGGACAGATTCTACGAGCAGTACTTC. Protein sequence: CASSPPRDRFYEQYF.

The chain joins TRBV27 to TRBJ1-5; the D is unclear. The germline V and J ends were trimmed by 5 bases and 0 bases, with 8 bases remaining between them. The CDR3 has 14 amino acids. The germline V gene encodes CDR1 MNHEY and CDR2 SMNVEV (reference sequence). CDR3 in amino acids: CASSIDRSNQPQHF. Written as DNA, the CDR3 is TGTGCCAGCAGTATCGATCGTAGCAATCAGCCCCAGCATTTT.

Within the sample, this clone is medium-sized. The CDR3 region has the DNA TGTGCCAGCAGTACCTGGACACCCGGACGGGGCAATCAGCCCCAGCATTTT. It translates to CASSTWTPGRGNQPQHF. V is TRBV27 and J is TRBJ1-5, with D possibly matching TRBD1 (5 bases). Germline CDR1 reads MNHEY; CDR2 reads SMNVEV (reference sequence). V lost 5 bases to trimming and J lost 2 bases, with 19 bases between them. The CDR3 has 17 amino acids.

The chain links TRBV6-1 to TRBJ2-3, with 7 bases matching TRBD1. Germline V CDR1 and CDR2: MNHNS, SASEGT. V gave up 3 bases and J gave up 6 bases; unmatched junction bases: 6. The length of the CDR3 is 14 residues. The CDR3 region is CASSEGQLGDTQYF. The DNA for the CDR3 is TGTGCCAGCAGTGAGGGACAGCTGGGGGATACGCAGTATTTT.

This chain uses TRBV5-4 with TRBJ2-1, with TRBD2 matching 10 bases. There are 15 residues in the CDR3. Germline CDR1 and CDR2: SGHNT and YYREEE (reference sequence). The ends lost 5 bases at V and 6 bases at J; junction bases unmatched: 8. The CDR3 region is CASRHERGGVNEQFF. The DNA for the CDR3 is TGTGCCAGCAGGCACGAGCGGGGGGGCGTCAATGAGCAGTTCTTC. Supplemented by reference TRBV5-4 and TRBJ2-1, the full variable domain reads ETGVTQSPTHLIKTRGQQVTLRCSSQSGHNTVSWYQQALGQGPQFIFQYYREEENGRGNFPPRFSGLQFPNYSSELNVNALELDDSALYLCASRHERGGVNEQFFGPGTRLTVL.

This clone appeared a single time. The V call is TRBV6-5, the J call TRBJ1-2; a weak D match, TRBD1 (6 bases). The CDR3 is made up of 14 amino acids. CDR1 is MNHEY, CDR2 SVGAGI, per germline. The V and J ends lost 8 bases and 8 bases respectively, with 21 bases between them. This CDR3 reads CASGNTGSPRGYTF. The CDR3 DNA reads TGTGCCAGCGGAAACACAGGGAGCCCGCGAGGCTACACCTTC.

This chain links TRBV7-2 with TRBJ2-7, with TRBD2 identical over 9 bases. Germline V gene data show CDR1 as SGHTA and CDR2 as FQGNSA. J lost 2 bases, V lost 5 bases, and 4 bases had no gene match. This CDR3 has 14 residues. CDR3: CASSTAGGPYEQYF. The CDR3 region has the DNA TGTGCCAGCAGCACAGCGGGGGGTCCCTACGAGCAGTACTTC. Filled out from reference TRBV7-2 and TRBJ2-7, the complete variable domain reads GAGVSQSPSNKVTEKGKDVELRCDPISGHTALYWYRQSLGQGLEFLIYFQGNSAPDKSGLPSDRFSAERTGGSVSTLTIQRTQQEDSAVYLCASSTAGGPYEQYFGPGTRLTVT.

The chain couples TRBV4-1 to TRBJ2-7; 11 bases line up with TRBD1. The CDR3 totals 15 residues. Germline V gene lookup returns CDR1 MGHRA and CDR2 YSYEKL. J gave up 6 bases and V 4 bases, and 8 bases lay outside the gene matches. The CDR3 DNA is TGCGCCAGCAGCCGACGGACAGGGGGCATCGGCGAGCAGTACTTC. Translating gives CASSRRTGGIGEQYF.

This chain uses TRBV27 with TRBJ2-3; D unclear. This CDR3 spans 13 amino acids. Germline CDR1 is MNHEY and CDR2 is SMNVEV (reference sequence). V lost 8 bases to trimming and J lost 1 base, with 10 bases between them. The CDR3 loop reads CASQDQGTDTQYF. The CDR3 coding sequence is TGTGCCAGCCAAGATCAGGGCACAGATACGCAGTATTTT.

V and J are TRBV18 and TRBJ1-4; D possibly corresponds to TRBD1 (6 bases). Germline CDR1 and CDR2: KGHSH and LQKENI. The germline V and J ends were trimmed by 2 bases and 8 bases, with 15 bases remaining between them. The CDR3 extends over 15 amino acids. In nucleotides, the CDR3 is TGTGCCAGCTCACCAGCAAGACAGGTAGTAGAAAAACTGTTTTTT. It yields the protein CASSPARQVVEKLFF.

This chain joins TRBV19 and TRBJ1-5, with D possibly TRBD1 on 5 matching bases. Trimming shortened V by 1 base and J by 3 bases, and 10 bases separated the two germline ends. Germline-derived CDR1 and CDR2 are LNHDA and SQIVND (reference sequence). The CDR3 covers 15 residues. The CDR3 region is CASSIVGQANQPQHF. The DNA for the CDR3 is TGTGCCAGTAGTATAGTGGGGCAGGCCAATCAGCCCCAGCATTTT.

This sequence joins TRBV2 and TRBJ2-1, with 8 bases lining up with TRBD2. There are 17 residues in the CDR3. V was clipped by 3 bases and J by 5 bases; unmatched bases: 12. Germline V lookup: CDR1 SNHLY, CDR2 FYNNEI. The CDR3 DNA reads as TGTGCCAGCAGTGAGTGGGTCGGGAGGGTTGGACACAATGAGCAGTTCTTC. It yields the protein CASSEWVGRVGHNEQFF.

By sample share, this clone is medium-sized. The J gene is TRBJ2-1, the V gene TRBV11-2; D remains unclear. Trimming shortened V by 5 bases and J by 7 bases, and 18 bases separated the two germline ends. The CDR3 length is 15 residues. The V gene's germline CDR1 is SGHAT and CDR2 FQNNGV. DNA of the CDR3: TGTGCCAGCAGCCCTTATGACCCCGTCCCAAATGAGCAGTTCTTC. This codes for CASSPYDPVPNEQFF.

The J gene is TRBJ2-7, the V gene TRBV19; TRBD1 matches at 9 bases. Germline CDR1 is LNHDA and CDR2 is SQIVND (reference sequence). The J segment lost 3 bases and the V segment lost 7 bases, leaving 7 bases of the junction unmatched. The CDR3 loop spans 14 amino acids. CDR3 protein: CASKETGGIYEQYF. DNA of the CDR3: TGTGCCAGTAAAGAGACAGGGGGGATCTACGAGCAGTACTTC.

As DNA, the CDR3 is TGCGCCAGCAGCTTTGATAGCGGGGCTTGGGAGACCCAGTACTTC. This codes for CASSFDSGAWETQYF. The chain couples TRBV5-1 to TRBJ2-5; 8 nucleotides agree with TRBD2. The V and J ends lost 2 bases and 5 bases, in that order; junction bases with no gene match: 8. The length of the CDR3 is 15 residues. Germline values: CDR1 SGHRS, CDR2 YFSETQ.

The rearrangement joins TRBV25-1 to TRBJ2-2, with D possibly being TRBD2 (6 bases). V shed 5 bases and J shed 3 bases, with 19 bases lying between them. Germline-derived CDR1 and CDR2 are MGHDK and SYGVNS. The CDR3 loop spans 17 amino acids. The CDR3 loop is CASSLLFGGGHTGELFF. Here the CDR3 DNA reads TGTGCCAGCAGTCTATTGTTTGGGGGAGGACACACCGGGGAGCTGTTTTTT.

This clone was seen a single time. J is TRBJ2-3 and V is TRBV18; either TRBD1 or TRBD2 may supply D (6 bases each). V lost 6 bases and J 1 base, leaving 17 bases between the germline ends. The CDR3 loop spans 16 amino acids. Germline-derived CDR1 and CDR2 are KGHSH and LQKENI. CDR3 sequence (DNA): TGTGCCAGCTCGCTCCTCGGGGGCGGGCGCACAGATACGCAGTATTTT. Translating gives CASSLLGGGRTDTQYF.